The rows below give T cell receptor beta chains drawn from one sample of a study of blood T cell repertoires in COVID-19. Profiling relied on immunoSEQ multiplex PCR, and the TCRdb table lists in-frame clones only, not all of them. This sample has 120,000 to 150,000 clones; over 75% occur once, and the top ten carry about 5%. Sequencing was carried out using peripheral blood. All receptors derive from a woman in her forties or fifties with acute or convalescent COVID-19. CDR3s include the opening cysteine and the closing phenylalanine or tryptophan. A D gene is named only where the DNA matches it firmly. Not all rows give a size; the values are once, few, many and, for expanded clones, a class.

v_call: TRBV30; d_call: TRBD1; j_call: TRBJ1-1; cdr3_length: 13; clone_size: .; cdr3_nt: TGTGCCTGCTCAGGGGGGAGGAACACTGAAGCTTTCTTT; cdr3_aa: CACSGGRNTEAFF
v_call: TRBV6-4; d_call: .; j_call: TRBJ2-2; cdr3_length: 14; clone_size: .; cdr3_nt: TGTGCCAGCAGTGTCCGCGGGGACACCGGGGAGCTGTTTTTT; cdr3_aa: CASSVRGDTGELFF
v_call: TRBV3-1/TRBV3-2; d_call: .; j_call: TRBJ1-1; cdr3_length: 14; clone_size: once; cdr3_nt: TGTGCCAGCAGCCAGGCGCAGGGTGGCACTGAAGCTTTCTTT; cdr3_aa: CASSQAQGGTEAFF
v_call: TRBV7-2; d_call: .; j_call: TRBJ1-6; cdr3_length: 15; clone_size: .; cdr3_nt: TGTGCCAGCAGCTTAGAGGCGGGTTGGGATTCACCCCTCCACTTT; cdr3_aa: CASSLEAGWDSPLHF
v_call: TRBV7-9; d_call: .; j_call: TRBJ1-3; cdr3_length: 14; clone_size: .; cdr3_nt: TGTGCCAGCAGCTTTGCGGCGGGTGGAAACACCATATATTTT; cdr3_aa: CASSFAAGGNTIYF
v_call: TRBV10-3; d_call: .; j_call: TRBJ1-1; cdr3_length: 12; clone_size: many; cdr3_nt: TGTGCCACCGAATCGGTCGGCACTGAAGCTTTCTTT; cdr3_aa: CATESVGTEAFF
v_call: TRBV9; d_call: .; j_call: TRBJ2-1; cdr3_length: 14; clone_size: .; cdr3_nt: TGTGCCAGCAGCGTAGATAGCAGGGCCAATGAGCAGTTCTTC; cdr3_aa: CASSVDSRANEQFF
v_call: TRBV4-2; d_call: .; j_call: TRBJ2-5; cdr3_length: 14; clone_size: few; cdr3_nt: TGTGCCAGCAGCCAAGTCGCGTTAACGGAGACCCAGTACTTC; cdr3_aa: CASSQVALTETQYF
v_call: TRBV19; d_call: .; j_call: TRBJ1-3; cdr3_length: 12; clone_size: .; cdr3_nt: TGTGCCACGGCCTGGACAGGAAACACCATATATTTT; cdr3_aa: CATAWTGNTIYF
v_call: TRBV4-3; d_call: .; j_call: TRBJ1-6; cdr3_length: 16; clone_size: .; cdr3_nt: TGCGCCAGCAGCCAAGATCCGCAGGGGATTAATTCACCCCTCCACTTT; cdr3_aa: CASSQDPQGINSPLHF
v_call: TRBV7-9; d_call: TRBD1; j_call: TRBJ1-1; cdr3_length: 14; clone_size: .; cdr3_nt: TGTGCCAGCAGCCTCGGGACAGCGAACACTGAAGCTTTCTTT; cdr3_aa: CASSLGTANTEAFF
v_call: TRBV7-3; d_call: TRBD1; j_call: TRBJ1-2; cdr3_length: 17; clone_size: .; cdr3_nt: TGTGCCAGCAGCTTAACGGGGGGAGACAGGGAGGCCTATGGCTACACCTTC; cdr3_aa: CASSLTGGDREAYGYTF
v_call: TRBV6-2/TRBV6-3; d_call: .; j_call: TRBJ2-7; cdr3_length: 16; clone_size: .; cdr3_nt: TGTGCCAGCAGTTACTCGAATAAACAGACCACCTACGAGCAGTACTTC; cdr3_aa: CASSYSNKQTTYEQYF
v_call: TRBV3-1/TRBV3-2; d_call: .; j_call: TRBJ1-4; cdr3_length: 15; clone_size: .; cdr3_nt: TGTGCCAGCAGCCAAGCACGAGGTTCTAATGAAAAACTGTTTTTT; cdr3_aa: CASSQARGSNEKLFF
v_call: TRBV7-2; d_call: .; j_call: TRBJ2-5; cdr3_length: 14; clone_size: .; cdr3_nt: TGTGCCAGCAGCTTATCGGGCGGGCAAGAGACCCAGTACTTC; cdr3_aa: CASSLSGGQETQYF
v_call: TRBV11-2; d_call: TRBD2; j_call: TRBJ2-3; cdr3_length: 15; clone_size: few; cdr3_nt: TGTGCCAGCAGCCTGGGACTAGCGGCCACAGATACGCAGTATTTT; cdr3_aa: CASSLGLAATDTQYF
v_call: TRBV7-2; d_call: .; j_call: TRBJ2-3; cdr3_length: 15; clone_size: .; cdr3_nt: TGTGCCAGCAGCTTAGGGGCGGGGAACACAGATACGCAGTATTTT; cdr3_aa: CASSLGAGNTDTQYF
v_call: TRBV5-1; d_call: .; j_call: TRBJ1-1; cdr3_length: 15; clone_size: .; cdr3_nt: TGCGCCAGCAGGGTGGGGGGGGATATGAACACTGAAGCTTTCTTT; cdr3_aa: CASRVGGDMNTEAFF
v_call: TRBV6-5; d_call: .; j_call: TRBJ2-5; cdr3_length: 15; clone_size: .; cdr3_nt: TGTGCCAGCAGCCGGACGACTACATACCAAGAGACCCAGTACTTC; cdr3_aa: CASSRTTTYQETQYF
v_call: TRBV6-2/TRBV6-3; d_call: TRBD2; j_call: TRBJ2-1; cdr3_length: 14; clone_size: once; cdr3_nt: TGTGCCAGCAGTTTCGCGGGGGGCTCGGTTGAGCAGTTCTTC; cdr3_aa: CASSFAGGSVEQFF
v_call: TRBV7-6; d_call: TRBD1; j_call: TRBJ2-1; cdr3_length: 17; clone_size: .; cdr3_nt: TGTGCCAGCAGCATTGGACAGGGAAGGGAGTTTAAAAATGAGCAGTTCTTC; cdr3_aa: CASSIGQGREFKNEQFF
v_call: TRBV12-3/TRBV12-4; d_call: TRBD1; j_call: TRBJ2-7; cdr3_length: 13; clone_size: .; cdr3_nt: TGTGCCAGCAGTACCGGGACAGGGGTAAGGCAGTACTTC; cdr3_aa: CASSTGTGVRQYF
v_call: TRBV7-2; d_call: TRBD1; j_call: TRBJ1-4; cdr3_length: 14; clone_size: .; cdr3_nt: TGTGCCAGCGGCAACGGACAGGATGGTGAAAAACTGTTTTTT; cdr3_aa: CASGNGQDGEKLFF
v_call: TRBV9; d_call: TRBD1; j_call: TRBJ1-6; cdr3_length: 14; clone_size: .; cdr3_nt: TGTGCCAGCAGCGTAGGACAGGGGCATTCACCCCTCCACTTT; cdr3_aa: CASSVGQGHSPLHF
v_call: TRBV9; d_call: TRBD1; j_call: TRBJ2-1; cdr3_length: 13; clone_size: .; cdr3_nt: TGTGCCAGCAGCGCCCAAGGGGGCTGGGAGCAGTTCTTC; cdr3_aa: CASSAQGGWEQFF
v_call: TRBV2; d_call: TRBD2; j_call: TRBJ2-7; cdr3_length: 13; clone_size: .; cdr3_nt: TGTGCCGGGGGGGTAGCGAGAGACTACGAGCAGTACTTC; cdr3_aa: CAGGVARDYEQYF
v_call: TRBV7-2; d_call: .; j_call: TRBJ1-4; cdr3_length: 14; clone_size: .; cdr3_nt: TGTGCCAGCAGCTTAGACCGGGGTGCTGAAAAACTGTTTTTT; cdr3_aa: CASSLDRGAEKLFF
v_call: TRBV24-1; d_call: TRBD1; j_call: TRBJ1-2; cdr3_length: 16; clone_size: many; cdr3_nt: TGTGCCACCAGTGATCCCCGGACAGGGGGCGTGGAAGGCTACACCTTC; cdr3_aa: CATSDPRTGGVEGYTF
v_call: TRBV19; d_call: .; j_call: TRBJ1-5; cdr3_length: 13; clone_size: .; cdr3_nt: TGTGCCAGTAGTTCAGGGGTGAATCAGCCCCAGCATTTT; cdr3_aa: CASSSGVNQPQHF
v_call: TRBV18; d_call: .; j_call: TRBJ2-7; cdr3_length: 15; clone_size: .; cdr3_nt: TGTGCCAGCTCACCCCCCGGCCGGGGGAGTTACGAGCAGTACTTC; cdr3_aa: CASSPPGRGSYEQYF
v_call: TRBV6-5; d_call: TRBD1; j_call: TRBJ1-1; cdr3_length: 15; clone_size: .; cdr3_nt: TGTGCCAGCAGCCACAAAGGACAGGAGAACACTGAAGCTTTCTTT; cdr3_aa: CASSHKGQENTEAFF
v_call: TRBV6-2/TRBV6-3; d_call: TRBD1; j_call: TRBJ2-3; cdr3_length: 15; clone_size: .; cdr3_nt: TGTGCCAGCAGTTTTACAGGGGGCGCGACAGATACGCAGTATTTT; cdr3_aa: CASSFTGGATDTQYF
v_call: TRBV6-2/TRBV6-3; d_call: TRBD1; j_call: TRBJ1-2; cdr3_length: 13; clone_size: .; cdr3_nt: TGTGCCAGCAGTTTAGGACAGGACTATGGCTACACCTTC; cdr3_aa: CASSLGQDYGYTF
v_call: TRBV9; d_call: .; j_call: TRBJ1-5; cdr3_length: 12; clone_size: .; cdr3_nt: TGTGCCAGCAGCCCCGAGGTGGGGCCCCAGCATTTT; cdr3_aa: CASSPEVGPQHF